The clone carrying this T cell receptor (beta chain) showed up many times. The antigen remains unidentified. This entry comes from a study of cytomegalovirus exposure and HLA in healthy donors. Study results and caveats: Whilst most TCR sequences proved rare, a subset of public TCRs occurred across many donors.

The PCR used 60 Vbeta and 13 Jbeta primers. Assay: immunoSEQ multiplex PCR; the TCRdb copy retains only in-frame clones and omits some. The profile shows fewer than 90,000 clones, around four fifths of them singletons. The CDR3 is 16 residues long. V shed 0 bases and J shed 4 bases, with 10 bases lying between them. The germline CDR1 and CDR2 sequences are MGHRA and YSYEKL. The sequence was obtained from a man aged 25-45 years in good health and CMV-seropositive. The sequenced sample consisted of PBMCs. The chain combines TRBV4-1 with TRBJ1-6, with a possible D match to TRBD1 (5 bases). Here the CDR3 reads CASSQEGAAYNSPLHF. For the CDR3, the DNA is TGCGCCAGCAGCCAAGAAGGGGCCGCTTATAATTCACCCCTCCACTTT.